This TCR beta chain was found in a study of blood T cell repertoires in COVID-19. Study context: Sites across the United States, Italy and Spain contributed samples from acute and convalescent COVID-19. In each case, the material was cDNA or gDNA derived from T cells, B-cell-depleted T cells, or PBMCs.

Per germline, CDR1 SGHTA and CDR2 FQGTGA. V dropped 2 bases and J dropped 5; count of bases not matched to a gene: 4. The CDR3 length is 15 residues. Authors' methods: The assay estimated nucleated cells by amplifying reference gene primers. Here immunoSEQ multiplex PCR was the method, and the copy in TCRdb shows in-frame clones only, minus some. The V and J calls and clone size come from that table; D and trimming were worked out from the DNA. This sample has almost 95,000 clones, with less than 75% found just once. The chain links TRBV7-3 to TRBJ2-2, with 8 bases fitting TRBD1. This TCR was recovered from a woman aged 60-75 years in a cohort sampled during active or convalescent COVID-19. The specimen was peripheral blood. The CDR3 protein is CASSLGTGRTGELFF. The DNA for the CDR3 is TGTGCCAGCAGCTTAGGGACAGGCCGGACCGGGGAGCTGTTTTTT.